What follows are 30 T cell receptor beta chains derived from one specimen sequenced in a study of radiotherapy plus CTLA-4 blockade in lung cancer. Method: immunoSEQ multiplex PCR; TCRdb's copy keeps in-frame clones and lacks some. The sample lists around 72,000 clones, around 82% occurring once. The sequenced sample was peripheral blood, obtained from a patient treated with radiotherapy plus ipilimumab. These receptors all stem from a human donor with non-small cell lung cancer who had a complete response to radiotherapy plus ipilimumab.

The rearrangement joins TRBV2 to TRBJ1-2; tentatively, D is TRBD1 (6 bases). Trimming cost V 4 bases and J 5 bases, with 17 bases left between them. There are 15 residues in the CDR3. The germline CDR1 and CDR2 sequences are SNHLY and FYNNEI. The CDR3 nucleotides read TGTGCCAGCAGTGGAGGAGGGGGGGCCCAGTATGGCTACACCTTC. This codes for CASSGGGGAQYGYTF.

Only a few counts were recorded for this clone. The chain has TRBV5-1 and TRBJ1-4; tentatively, D is TRBD1 (5 bases). Germline V CDR1 and CDR2: SGHRS, YFSETQ. The CDR3 covers 15 residues. Trimming pared 4 bases from V and 6 bases from J, leaving 16 bases between. CDR3 nucleotide sequence: TGCGCCAGCAGCGCAGAAGGGGCCGGGGATGAAAAACTGTTTTTT. Its protein product is CASSAEGAGDEKLFF.

The V gene is TRBV4-3, the J gene TRBJ2-6, with D unresolved. The CDR3 is made up of 19 amino acids. The V gene lost 0 bases and the J gene lost 0 bases, with 15 bases spanning the gap. The germline V gene encodes CDR1 LGHNA and CDR2 YSLEER. Here the CDR3 reads CASSQDFGSGISGANVLTF. CDR3 in DNA: TGCGCCAGCAGCCAAGATTTCGGGTCTGGAATCTCTGGGGCCAACGTCCTGACTTTC.

The chain uses TRBV15 and TRBJ1-5, with 7 bases matching TRBD1. V dropped 2 bases and J dropped 3; count of bases not matched to a gene: 10. The CDR3 runs 17 residues. Germline V gives CDR1 LNHNV, CDR2 YYDKDF (reference sequence). CDR3 region: CATSRNLGQYFNQPQHF. Written as DNA, the CDR3 is TGTGCCACCAGCAGAAACCTGGGACAGTACTTCAATCAGCCCCAGCATTTT.

This clone counts as medium-sized. V is TRBV4-3 and J is TRBJ2-2; D gene uncertain. The CDR3 is made up of 15 amino acids. V was shortened by 0 bases and J by 6 bases, with 11 bases between the two germline ends. Germline V gene data show CDR1 as LGHNA and CDR2 as YSLEER. The CDR3 DNA follows: TGCGCCAGCAGCCAAGAATGGGGTTGGGCCGGGGAGCTGTTTTTT. Encoded protein: CASSQEWGWAGELFF.

This clone was seen just once. The chain carries TRBV30 and TRBJ1-5; TRBD1 is a possible D gene (5 bases). V was shortened by 0 bases and J by 4 bases, with 7 bases between the two germline ends. The CDR3 has 13 amino acids. Germline V CDR1 and CDR2: GTSNPN, SVGIG (reference sequence). DNA of the CDR3: TGTGCCTGGAGTGTAAAGGGGAATCAGCCCCAGCATTTT. Its protein product is CAWSVKGNQPQHF.

There are a few counts of this clone. The CDR3 spells CASSFRTGAKNTEAFF. Written as DNA, the CDR3 is TGTGCCAGCAGTTTTCGGACAGGGGCGAAGAACACTGAAGCTTTCTTT. The chain joins TRBV27 to TRBJ1-1; 9 nucleotides align to TRBD1. J gave up 1 base and V 3 bases, and 6 bases lay outside the gene matches. The germline V gene encodes CDR1 MNHEY and CDR2 SMNVEV (reference sequence). The CDR3 has 16 amino acids.

V and J are TRBV7-9 and TRBJ2-7, with 9 bases fitting TRBD2. The length of the CDR3 is 14 residues. Germline CDR1 is SEHNR and CDR2 is FQNEAQ (reference sequence). Trimming at V came to 2 bases and at J to 4 bases, leaving 3 bases not matched to a gene. CDR3 protein: CASSLSGGKYEQYF. The CDR3 DNA reads TGTGCCAGCAGCTTAAGCGGGGGGAAATACGAGCAGTACTTC.

V usage is TRBV7-8 and J usage is TRBJ2-7; no clear D. The germline V gene has CDR1 SGHVS and CDR2 FQNEAQ. V was cut by 3 bases and J by 4 bases, with 16 bases left in between. The CDR3 length is 15 residues. The DNA of the CDR3 is TGTGCCAGCAGCTTTAACACGCATAGCCCTTACGAGCAGTACGTC. Its translation is CASSFNTHSPYEQYV.

The chain recombines TRBV18 with TRBJ2-3, with 7 bases matching TRBD2. CDR3 size: 17 residues. Germline CDR1 KGHSH, CDR2 LQKENI. The ends lost 5 bases at V and 1 base at J; junction bases unmatched: 12. Here the CDR3 DNA reads TGTGCCAGCTCAGATTACAGCCAGGGAGGGGGCACAGATACGCAGTATTTT. Translated: CASSDYSQGGGTDTQYF. The full variable domain, in which reference TRBV18 and TRBJ2-3 provide the parts outside the CDR3, is NAGVMQNPRHLVRRRGQEARLRCSPMKGHSHVYWYRQLPEEGLKFMVYLQKENIIDESGMPKERFSAEFPKEGPSILRIQQVVRGDSAAYFCASSDYSQGGGTDTQYFGPGTRLTVL.

The chain carries TRBV30 and TRBJ2-2, with 7 bases lining up with TRBD2. CDR1 and CDR2 (germline): GTSNPN, SVGIG (reference sequence). V lost 2 bases, J lost 7 bases, and 7 bases stayed unmatched. This CDR3 spans 14 amino acids. The CDR3 DNA sequence: TGTGCCTGGAGTTTTGGGGGGGGAAGCGGGGAGCTGTTTTTT. Its protein is CAWSFGGGSGELFF.

V is TRBV19 and J is TRBJ2-5, with D maybe TRBD1 (5 bases). The CDR3 totals 13 residues. Deletions cut 5 bases from V and 5 bases from J, with 12 bases between. Germline V gives CDR1 LNHDA, CDR2 SQIVND (reference sequence). The CDR3 DNA reads TGTGCCAGTAGTGTAGGGGTTACGGAGACCCAGTACTTC. Protein sequence: CASSVGVTETQYF. The whole variable domain, filled in from reference TRBV19 and TRBJ2-5, reads DGGITQSPKYLFRKEGQNVTLSCEQNLNHDAMYWYRQDPGQGLRLIYYSQIVNDFQKGDIAEGYSVSREKKESFPLTVTSAQKNPTAFYLCASSVGVTETQYFGPGTRLLVL.

V gene TRBV7-9 combines with J gene TRBJ2-7, with D unresolved. Germline CDR1 reads SEHNR; CDR2 reads FQNEAQ (reference sequence). Trimming took 5 bases from V and 0 from J, leaving 17 bases between them. This CDR3 spans 16 amino acids. Here the CDR3 reads CASSPPPGVISYEQYV. CDR3 nucleotide sequence: TGTGCCAGCAGCCCACCTCCGGGTGTAATCTCCTACGAGCAGTACGTC.

The chain joins TRBV6-6 to TRBJ2-7, with TRBD1 matching 7 bases. This CDR3 is 15 amino acids long. V was clipped by 4 bases and J by 1 base; unmatched bases: 7. The germline gives CDR1 MNHNY, CDR2 SVGAGI (reference sequence). The CDR3 nucleotides are TGTGCCAGCAGTTCTACAGGGGTTATTTCCTACGAGCAGTACTTC. This translates into CASSSTGVISYEQYF.

J is TRBJ1-2 and V is TRBV4-1; the D is unclear. With 0 bases removed from V and 0 bases from J, the gap between germline ends came to 11 bases. The length of the CDR3 is 16 residues. Germline lookup yields CDR1 MGHRA and CDR2 YSYEKL. The CDR3 DNA reads as TGCGCCAGCAGCCAAGAACCCTCGGCTACTAACTATGGCTACACCTTC. This sequence encodes CASSQEPSATNYGYTF.

The gene calls are TRBV6-1 and TRBJ2-1, with 12 positions matching TRBD2. CDR3 size: 16 residues. Trimming cost V 4 bases and J 7 bases; bases outside gene matches: 8. The V gene's germline CDR1 is MNHNS and CDR2 SASEGT. CDR3 bases: TGTGCCAGCAGTGCGCTGACTAGCGGGAGAAAGAATGAGCAGTTCTTC. Translating it yields CASSALTSGRKNEQFF.

V and J are TRBV7-2 and TRBJ1-2, with TRBD1 matching 8 bases. The V gene's germline CDR1 is SGHTA and CDR2 FQGNSA. The CDR3 is 16 amino acids. The J segment lost 6 bases and the V segment lost 5 bases, leaving 14 bases of the junction unmatched. CDR3 region: CASSRYPLTGADGYTF. CDR3 nucleotide sequence: TGTGCCAGCAGCCGATACCCGCTGACAGGGGCGGATGGCTACACCTTC.

This rearrangement joins TRBV19 to TRBJ1-2; D is unclear. The CDR3 is 11 residues long. Germline CDR1 LNHDA, CDR2 SQIVND (reference sequence). V shed 6 bases and J shed 3 bases, with 5 bases lying between them. The CDR3, as DNA: TGTGCCAGTAGATTGCACTATGGCTACACCTTC. It encodes CASRLHYGYTF.

This clone was counted a few times. J is TRBJ2-2 and V is TRBV27; D call uncertain. This CDR3 contains 14 residues. Germline CDR1 reads MNHEY; CDR2 reads SMNVEV (reference sequence). The V gene lost 3 bases and the J gene lost 4 bases, with 9 bases spanning the gap. The CDR3 nucleotides read TGTGCCAGCAGTTTGAGACCGAGCACCGGGGAGCTGTTTTTT. This encodes CASSLRPSTGELFF.

This chain connects TRBV2 to TRBJ1-1; 8 nucleotides line up with TRBD1. V lost 6 bases and J lost 3; bases outside the gene matches: 9. Germline assignment: CDR1 SNHLY and CDR2 FYNNEI. The CDR3 covers 15 residues. The CDR3 region is CASSDDRGRDTEAFF. CDR3 sequence (DNA): TGTGCCAGCAGCGATGACAGGGGACGGGACACTGAAGCTTTCTTT.

This clone showed up just a few times. This sequence joins TRBV7-2 and TRBJ2-2, with 9 bases aligning to TRBD2. The trim removed 5 bases at V and 6 bases at J, leaving 7 bases unmatched. The germline gives CDR1 SGHTA, CDR2 FQGNSA. CDR3 length: 15 residues. Written as DNA, the CDR3 is TGTGCCAGCAGCGGGACTAGCTTGGGCCCCGGGGAGCTGTTTTTT. Translating gives CASSGTSLGPGELFF.

This clone appeared a few times. The V gene is TRBV6-1, the J gene TRBJ2-7; 9 bases fit TRBD1. V shed 2 bases, J shed 5 bases, and the junction held 7 bases outside the gene matches. The CDR3 is 15 amino acids. CDR1 and CDR2 from the germline V gene are MNHNS and SASEGT. The CDR3 loop is CASSEKWDRDDEQYF. In DNA form, the CDR3 reads TGTGCCAGCAGTGAAAAATGGGACAGGGACGACGAGCAGTACTTC.

V gene TRBV15 combines with J gene TRBJ1-5, with TRBD1 matching 10 bases. Germline values: CDR1 LNHNV, CDR2 YYDKDF (reference sequence). The V segment lost 6 bases and the J segment 0 bases; nucleotides outside the gene matches: 5. The length of the CDR3 is 16 residues. CDR3 residues: CATRDRDRGSNQPQHF. In DNA form, the CDR3 reads TGTGCCACCAGGGACCGGGACAGGGGTAGCAATCAGCCCCAGCATTTT.

Only one count was recorded for this clone. The chain has TRBV7-2 and TRBJ2-1; 9 bases are a match to TRBD2. Germline loops: CDR1 SGHTA, CDR2 FQGNSA. The CDR3 extends over 14 amino acids. V gave up 7 bases and J gave up 10 bases; unmatched junction bases: 11. The CDR3 region is CASTMGGGAGEQFF. In DNA, the CDR3 is TGTGCCAGCACCATGGGCGGGGGGGCTGGAGAGCAGTTCTTC.

This CDR3 is CASSAGTRGNEQFF. The CDR3 DNA is TGTGCCAGCAGCGCCGGGACACGAGGGAATGAGCAGTTCTTC. The chain is built from TRBV6-5 and TRBJ2-1; tentatively, D is TRBD1 (6 bases). V was cut by 6 bases and J by 7 bases, with 16 bases left in between. The CDR3 is 14 residues long. Germline-derived CDR1 and CDR2 are MNHEY and SVGAGI.

This clone was detected once. V and J are TRBV18 and TRBJ1-3; no firm D call. This CDR3 has 16 amino acids. Germline CDR1 is KGHSH and CDR2 is LQKENI. Trimming left V 2 bases short and J 1 base short, with 12 bases between. In DNA form, the CDR3 reads TGTGCCAGCTCACCAACCTTCGAACCGTCTGGAAACACCATATATTTT. The encoded protein is CASSPTFEPSGNTIYF.

This clone has a single count. The V and J genes are TRBV5-6 and TRBJ1-1; D perhaps matches TRBD1 (6 bases). Trimming stripped 5 bases from V and 5 bases from J, with 13 bases between. Looked up from germline, CDR1 is SGHDT and CDR2 is YYEEEE. CDR3 length: 13 residues. CDR3 nucleotide sequence: TGTGCCAGCAGTGATGGGGGCTGGACTGAAGCTTTCTTT. Its translation: CASSDGGWTEAFF.

This clone was observed a single time. Mismatch with germline at one junction end may stem from a read error. V is TRBV10-3 and J is TRBJ2-3; the match to TRBD2 covers 11 bases. This CDR3 has 17 residues. CDR1 is ENHRY, CDR2 SYGVKD, per germline. The chain's CDR3 is CAISESRLAGSTDMQYF. The DNA of the CDR3 is TGTGCCATCAGTGAGTCCCGACTAGCGGGAAGCACAGATATGCAGTATTTT.

The J gene is TRBJ1-1, the V gene TRBV6-5; D gene ambiguous. The CDR3 contains 14 residues. V gave up 1 base and J gave up 6 bases, with 12 bases separating them. From germline, CDR1 is MNHEY and CDR2 SVGAGI. CDR3 in amino acids: CASSYFSGISEAFF. The CDR3 region has the DNA TGTGCCAGCAGTTACTTTTCGGGGATCTCTGAAGCTTTCTTT.

The gene calls are TRBV4-1 and TRBJ1-1; TRBD1 matches 7 bases. Germline CDR1 and CDR2: MGHRA and YSYEKL. Trimming took 4 bases from V and 0 from J; bases not matched to a gene: 11. This CDR3 has 17 residues. The CDR3 coding sequence is TGCGCCAGCAGCCCCCCGGGACAGACATCCATGAACACTGAAGCTTTCTTT. Translation gives CASSPPGQTSMNTEAFF.